This T cell receptor (beta chain) was identified during a study of T cell clonotyping in hematopoietic cell transplantation. TCRdb keeps only in-frame clones here, not all; method: immunoSEQ multiplex PCR. The top ten clones hold 24% of a sample with about 26,000 clones, 70% to 85% of them seen once. In the case of this clone: Its antigen is currently unknown.

Germline trimming cut 4 bases from V and 5 bases from J; bases unmatched to any gene: 7. Germline values: CDR1 MGHRA, CDR2 YSYEKL. The CDR3 runs to 14 residues. Sample time point: recipient sample about 28 days before transplant, after cytoreduction. Samples: about 28 days before transplant, then days 30, 100 and 180 after. Study outcomes and limitations: Recipient TCR diversity dropped after transplant; expanded clonotypes rose from day 30 to 180. Cells were unsorted, so CD4 and CD8 contributions were not separated.

The receptor was derived from a woman aged 60-70 years with acute myeloid leukemia. Some clones in this sample may be carry-over from other donors' samples. The sample here was peripheral blood mononuclear cells, taken before stem cell transplant. J is TRBJ2-5 and V is TRBV4-1, with 7 bases identical to TRBD2. CDR3 sequence reads: CASSRLAGTETQYF. The CDR3 coding sequence is TGCGCCAGCAGCCGATTAGCGGGCACGGAGACCCAGTACTTC.